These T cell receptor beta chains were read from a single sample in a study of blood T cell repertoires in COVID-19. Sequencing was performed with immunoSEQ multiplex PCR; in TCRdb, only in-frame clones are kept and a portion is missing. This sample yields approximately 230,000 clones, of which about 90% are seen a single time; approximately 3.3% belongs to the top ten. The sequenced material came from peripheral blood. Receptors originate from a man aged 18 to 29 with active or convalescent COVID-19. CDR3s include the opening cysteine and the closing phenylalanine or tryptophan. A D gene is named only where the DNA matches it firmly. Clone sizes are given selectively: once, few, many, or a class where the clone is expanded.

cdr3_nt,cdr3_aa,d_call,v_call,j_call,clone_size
TGCGCCAGCAGCCAAAGTGGAGGGACGAGGGACACTGAAGCTTTCTTT,CASSQSGGTRDTEAFF,.,TRBV4-3,TRBJ1-1,.
TGTGCCAGTAGTAGCGGACTAGCGGGAGCTTACGAGCAGTACTTC,CASSSGLAGAYEQYF,TRBD2,TRBV19,TRBJ2-7,.
TGTGCCAGCAGCTTTGACGCGGCCGTACTGGGCTACACCTTC,CASSFDAAVLGYTF,.,TRBV5-6,TRBJ1-2,.
TGTGCCAGCAGTGTACAACAGGGGTCGGGCTACACCTTC,CASSVQQGSGYTF,TRBD1,TRBV2,TRBJ1-2,few
TGTGCCACCAGCAGAGCCGGGACAGGGGCCTACGAGCAGTACTTC,CATSRAGTGAYEQYF,TRBD1,TRBV15,TRBJ2-7,.
TGTGCCAGTAGTAGGACTAGCGGGAGTTCGATTGAGCAGTTCTTC,CASSRTSGSSIEQFF,TRBD2,TRBV19,TRBJ2-1,.
TGCGCCAGCAGCCAACTCGGACAGGGGCGGGAGACCCAGTACTTC,CASSQLGQGRETQYF,TRBD1,TRBV4-3,TRBJ2-5,.
TGCGCCAGCAGCTCTCGGGGGAGTGGGTCATACAATGAGCAGTTCTTC,CASSSRGSGSYNEQFF,.,TRBV5-1,TRBJ2-1,.
TGTGCCAGCAGCTTATCGGAGACCCAGTACTTC,CASSLSETQYF,.,TRBV7-9,TRBJ2-5,.
TGTGCCACCAGCCCCCGGGACAGGGCGTATGAAAAACTGTTTTTT,CATSPRDRAYEKLFF,TRBD1,TRBV15,TRBJ1-4,.
TGTGCCAGCAGCGTTGACAGCCTAAATTCACCCCTCCACTTT,CASSVDSLNSPLHF,.,TRBV7-9,TRBJ1-6,.
TGTGCCAGCAGCTCCGGACAGCACGTTGAAGCTTTCTTT,CASSSGQHVEAFF,.,TRBV3-1/TRBV3-2,TRBJ1-1,.
TGTGCCAGCAGTTTCGGGGTATCGGGCTACACCTTC,CASSFGVSGYTF,.,TRBV12-3/TRBV12-4,TRBJ1-2,.
TGTGCCAGCAGCTTAGGACTAGCGGGGATCTACAATGAGCAGTTCTTC,CASSLGLAGIYNEQFF,TRBD2,TRBV11-1,TRBJ2-1,once
TGTGCCAGCAGCCCGGCACAGGGAAGGAGTAATTCACCCCTCCACTTT,CASSPAQGRSNSPLHF,.,TRBV5-6,TRBJ1-6,.
TGTGCCAGCAGTTTTAGGAGCTCTGGAAACACCATATATTTT,CASSFRSSGNTIYF,.,TRBV28,TRBJ1-3,.
TGTGCCAGCACCGATGACAGAACCTACTACGAGCAGTACTTC,CASTDDRTYYEQYF,.,TRBV2,TRBJ2-7,.
TGTGCCAGCTCACCCGGGACAGGGGACAGCTCTTACAATGAGCAGTTCTTC,CASSPGTGDSSYNEQFF,TRBD1,TRBV18,TRBJ2-1,.
TGTGCCAGCAGCCAAGCCGGTTACGCGGGAAAGGATGAGCAGTTCTTC,CASSQAGYAGKDEQFF,.,TRBV4-2,TRBJ2-1,.
TGTGCCAGCAGTCCAGCGGGATTAGGGCAAGAGACCCAGTACTTC,CASSPAGLGQETQYF,TRBD2,TRBV6-5,TRBJ2-5,.
TGTGCCAGCAGTTTATTGGCCCCCTGGGAAGCTTTCTTT,CASSLLAPWEAFF,.,TRBV28,TRBJ1-1,.
TGTGCCACCGATGAGGGAATAGGGCAGTTCTTC,CATDEGIGQFF,.,TRBV24-1,TRBJ2-1,.
TGTGCCAGCTCGCGGGATACAGATACGCAGTATTTT,CASSRDTDTQYF,.,TRBV28,TRBJ2-3,.
TGTGCCAGCAGCCAAGATCCCAAGAGCGGGAATGAGCAGTTCTTC,CASSQDPKSGNEQFF,.,TRBV3-1/TRBV3-2,TRBJ2-1,.
TGTGCCAGCAGCCCTACTTCAAGCTCCTACAATGAGCAGTTCTTC,CASSPTSSSYNEQFF,.,TRBV5-4,TRBJ2-1,.
TGTGCCAGCAGTGAAGACAGGGGTTCCTACAATGAGCAGTTCTTC,CASSEDRGSYNEQFF,TRBD1,TRBV6-1,TRBJ2-1,.
TGTGCCAGCAGTGAAGAATTCCTAGCGGGAGGGTTATCAGATACGCAGTATTTT,CASSEEFLAGGLSDTQYF,TRBD2,TRBV2,TRBJ2-3,.
TGCGCCAGCAGCCCCCGACTAGCGGGGGCCTACAATGAGCAGTTCTTC,CASSPRLAGAYNEQFF,TRBD2,TRBV4-3,TRBJ2-1,once
TGCGCCAGCAGCCAACAAAACGGGAGAGAAGCTTTCTTT,CASSQQNGREAFF,.,TRBV4-3,TRBJ1-1,.
TGTGCCATCACGGGACAGCCAGAGGGCGAGCAGTACTTC,CAITGQPEGEQYF,TRBD1,TRBV10-3,TRBJ2-7,once
TGTGCCACCAGTGATAGGGACAGGGGGACGAATGAGCAGTTCTTC,CATSDRDRGTNEQFF,TRBD1,TRBV24-1,TRBJ2-1,once
TGTGCCAGCAGCTTAGAAGAGGGAACTACCCTCGGTGCAGATACGCAGTATTTT,CASSLEEGTTLGADTQYF,.,TRBV7-8,TRBJ2-3,.
TGTGCCAGTACCATTACTTCGGGCGTAGCGGCGAATGAGCAGTTCTTC,CASTITSGVAANEQFF,.,TRBV19,TRBJ2-1,.
TGTGCCAGCAGCTCTGACAGGGACGGTTCACCCCTCCACTTT,CASSSDRDGSPLHF,TRBD1,TRBV7-9,TRBJ1-6,.
TGTGCCAGCAGCCCCACTACCTCCGTTTCAGATACGCAGTATTTT,CASSPTTSVSDTQYF,.,TRBV11-2,TRBJ2-3,few
TGTGCCAGCAGTTTCCCCCGCCGGGGACTAATGAACACTGAAGCTTTCTTT,CASSFPRRGLMNTEAFF,.,TRBV28,TRBJ1-1,once
TGTGCCAGCAGCATTACTAGCGGGGGGCTGGTATTCGAGCAGTTCTTC,CASSITSGGLVFEQFF,TRBD2,TRBV7-2,TRBJ2-1,.
TGTGCCAGCGGACTACCCGAAGGAGAAGCTTTCTTT,CASGLPEGEAFF,.,TRBV28,TRBJ1-1,.
TGTGCCAGCAGTGAATTCAGGGGGGACGAGCAGTACTTC,CASSEFRGDEQYF,.,TRBV25-1,TRBJ2-7,.
TGTGCCAGCAGTTTATTCGACAGGGTTTATAATTCACCCCTCCACTTT,CASSLFDRVYNSPLHF,TRBD1,TRBV27,TRBJ1-6,once
TGTGCCAGCAGTAGCCGGGACAGGGCCCTTGGCTACACCTTC,CASSSRDRALGYTF,TRBD1,TRBV27,TRBJ1-2,.
TGCGCCAGCAGCCAAGGTGCTCAGAAGAATCAGCCCCAGCATTTT,CASSQGAQKNQPQHF,.,TRBV4-1,TRBJ1-5,.
TGTGCCAGCAGCGGAGCAGGGGCCGCTATCCAAGAAGCTTTCTTT,CASSGAGAAIQEAFF,.,TRBV2,TRBJ1-1,few
TGTGCCAGCAGCGCGACCACAGGGGTAAACTATGGCTACACCTTC,CASSATTGVNYGYTF,TRBD1,TRBV9,TRBJ1-2,.